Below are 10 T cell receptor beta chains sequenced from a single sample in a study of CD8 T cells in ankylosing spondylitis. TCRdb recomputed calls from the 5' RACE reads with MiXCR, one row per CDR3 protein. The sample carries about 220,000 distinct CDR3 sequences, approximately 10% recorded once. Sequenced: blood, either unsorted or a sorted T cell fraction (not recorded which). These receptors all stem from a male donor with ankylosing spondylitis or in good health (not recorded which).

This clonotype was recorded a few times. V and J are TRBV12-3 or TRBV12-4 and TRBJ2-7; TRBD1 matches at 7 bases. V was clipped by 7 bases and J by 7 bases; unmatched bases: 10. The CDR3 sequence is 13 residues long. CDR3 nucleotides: TGTGCCAGCATGTTGGACAGGCGTGGGGAGCAGTACTTC. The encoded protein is CASMLDRRGEQYF.

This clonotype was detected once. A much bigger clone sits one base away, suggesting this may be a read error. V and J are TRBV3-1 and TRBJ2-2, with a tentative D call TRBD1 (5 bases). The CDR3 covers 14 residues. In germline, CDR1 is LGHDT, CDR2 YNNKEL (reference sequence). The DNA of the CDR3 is TGTGCCAGCAGCCTTAGGGGTGTCACCGAGGAGCTGTTTTTT. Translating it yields CASSLRGVTEELFF.

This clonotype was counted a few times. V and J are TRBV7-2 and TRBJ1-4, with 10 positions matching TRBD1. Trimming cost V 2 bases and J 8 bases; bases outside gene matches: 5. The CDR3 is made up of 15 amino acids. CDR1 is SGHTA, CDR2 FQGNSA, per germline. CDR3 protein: CASSLSGTGVEKLFF. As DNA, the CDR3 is TGTGCCAGCAGCTTATCCGGGACAGGGGTAGAAAAACTGTTTTTT.

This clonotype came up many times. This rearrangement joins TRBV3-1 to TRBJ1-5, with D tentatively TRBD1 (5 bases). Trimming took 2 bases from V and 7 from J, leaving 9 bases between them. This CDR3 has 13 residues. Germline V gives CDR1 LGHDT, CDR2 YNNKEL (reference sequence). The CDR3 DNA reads TGTGCCAGCAGCCAACTCCAGGGCCAGCCCCAGCATTTT. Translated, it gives CASSQLQGQPQHF. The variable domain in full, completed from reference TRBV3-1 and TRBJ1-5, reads DTAVSQTPKYLVTQMGNDKSIKCEQNLGHDTMYWYKQDSKKFLKIMFSYNNKELIINETVPNRFSPKSPDKAHLNLHINSLELGDSAVYFCASSQLQGQPQHFGDGTRLSIL.

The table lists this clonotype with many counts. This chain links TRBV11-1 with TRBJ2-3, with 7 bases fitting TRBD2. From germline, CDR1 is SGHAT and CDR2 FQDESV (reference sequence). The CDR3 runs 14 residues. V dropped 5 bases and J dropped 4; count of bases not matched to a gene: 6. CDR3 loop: CASSARLAPDTQYF. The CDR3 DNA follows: TGTGCCAGCAGCGCCCGACTAGCCCCAGATACGCAGTATTTT.

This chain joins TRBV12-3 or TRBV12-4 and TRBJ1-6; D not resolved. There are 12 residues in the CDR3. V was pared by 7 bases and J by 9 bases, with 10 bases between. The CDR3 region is CASNEGSSPLHF. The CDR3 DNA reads TGTGCCAGCAACGAGGGTAGTTCACCCCTCCACTTT.

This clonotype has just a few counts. The CDR3 nucleotides read TGTGCCAGCAGCGGACAGGGGGATGTAGTTGAGTTCTTC. It is translated as CASSGQGDVVEFF. This chain uses TRBV5-6 with TRBJ2-1; the match to TRBD1 covers 10 bases. CDR1 and CDR2 (germline): SGHDT, YYEEEE. J was trimmed by 14 bases and V by 4 bases; bases with no gene match: 9. CDR3 length equals 13 residues.

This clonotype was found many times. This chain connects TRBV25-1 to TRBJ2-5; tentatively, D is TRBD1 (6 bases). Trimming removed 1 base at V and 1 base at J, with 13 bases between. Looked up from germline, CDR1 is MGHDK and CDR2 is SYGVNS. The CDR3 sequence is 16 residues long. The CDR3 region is CASSEWGWGLQETQYF. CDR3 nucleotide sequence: TGTGCCAGCAGTGAATGGGGGTGGGGGCTCCAAGAGACCCAGTACTTC.

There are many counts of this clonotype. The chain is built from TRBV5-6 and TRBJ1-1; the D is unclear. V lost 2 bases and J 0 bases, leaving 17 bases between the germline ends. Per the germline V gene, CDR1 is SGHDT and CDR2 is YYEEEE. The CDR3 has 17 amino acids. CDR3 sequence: CASSFYGETLMNTEAFF. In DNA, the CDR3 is TGTGCCAGCAGCTTTTATGGTGAGACGCTGATGAACACTGAAGCTTTCTTT.

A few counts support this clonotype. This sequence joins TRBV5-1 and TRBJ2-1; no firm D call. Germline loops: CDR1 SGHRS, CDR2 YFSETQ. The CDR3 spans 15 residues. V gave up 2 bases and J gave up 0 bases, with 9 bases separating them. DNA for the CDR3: TGCGCCAGCAGCTTTCGGCCAGGCTCCTACAATGAGCAGTTCTTC. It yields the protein CASSFRPGSYNEQFF.